This T cell receptor (beta chain) originates from a study of response to subunit inactivated influenza vaccine (dated by TCRdb to 2016 to 2018). In the study overall: Deep quantitative T cell receptor repertoire profiling was used in the study to track responses to a trivalent subunit inactivated influenza vaccine.

Library prep was done by RT-PCR. The run used an Illumina HiSeq 2500. Using fastp trimming at Q25 and MiXCR clonotype assembly, TCRdb reanalyzed the public sequencing data and kept in-frame beta chains. Each entry is one CDR3 protein sequence, shown with its most common DNA and genes. The table for this sample lists 600,000 to 700,000 distinct CDR3 sequences; approximately 14% of them were counted only once. The ten largest clones add up to 6% to 9.5% of the sample. Trimmed from V: 6 bases; trimmed from J: 9 bases; junction bases lacking a gene match: 17. In the germline V gene, CDR1 corresponds to MDHEN and CDR2 to SYDVKM. The CDR3 holds 16 amino acids from the cysteine to the phenylalanine. This entry keeps only the CDR3 DNA: 48 bases, framed from base 1. What the study reported, not specific to this receptor: It was suggested by the authors that each seasonal influenza vaccination may recruit only a limited number of new T cells.

Regarding this clonotype: Its antigen is unknown. Base qualities are missing; no much larger clone stands one base away.

This chain joins TRBV28 to TRBJ2-1, and TRBD2 matches 7 of the central bases. The TCR originated in a man aged 50 or older who received an inactivated influenza vaccine. Donor details come from another sample of the same person, matched by shared clones. This sample comprised PBMCs from blood, obtained 14 to 15 days before vaccination. The nucleotide sequence is given as TGTGCCAGCAGCACGCTAGCGGCCATACCTCGGAGTGAGCAGTTCTTC. This codes for CASSTLAAIPRSEQFF.